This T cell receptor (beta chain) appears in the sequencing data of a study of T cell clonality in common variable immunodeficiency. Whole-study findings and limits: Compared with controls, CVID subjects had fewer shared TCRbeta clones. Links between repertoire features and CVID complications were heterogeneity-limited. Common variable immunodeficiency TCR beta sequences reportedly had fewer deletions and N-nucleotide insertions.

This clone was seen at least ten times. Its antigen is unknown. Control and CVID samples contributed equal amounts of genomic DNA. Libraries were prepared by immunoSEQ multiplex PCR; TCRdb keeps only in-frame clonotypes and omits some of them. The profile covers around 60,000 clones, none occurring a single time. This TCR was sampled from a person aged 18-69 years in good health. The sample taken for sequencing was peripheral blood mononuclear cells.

The CDR3 spells CAGQGNTGELFF. The CDR3 DNA, read in part, is TGTGCCGGACAGGGGAACACCGGGGAG. The rearrangement links TRBV19 to TRBJ2-2, with 8 bases aligning to TRBD1. With the read ending 3 residues before the CDR3 end, the germline J gene is used to fill in that end. With V trimmed by 11 bases and J by 1 base, 0 bases remained unmatched. The germline V gene has CDR1 LNHDA and CDR2 SQIVND (reference sequence). This CDR3 region has 12 residues.